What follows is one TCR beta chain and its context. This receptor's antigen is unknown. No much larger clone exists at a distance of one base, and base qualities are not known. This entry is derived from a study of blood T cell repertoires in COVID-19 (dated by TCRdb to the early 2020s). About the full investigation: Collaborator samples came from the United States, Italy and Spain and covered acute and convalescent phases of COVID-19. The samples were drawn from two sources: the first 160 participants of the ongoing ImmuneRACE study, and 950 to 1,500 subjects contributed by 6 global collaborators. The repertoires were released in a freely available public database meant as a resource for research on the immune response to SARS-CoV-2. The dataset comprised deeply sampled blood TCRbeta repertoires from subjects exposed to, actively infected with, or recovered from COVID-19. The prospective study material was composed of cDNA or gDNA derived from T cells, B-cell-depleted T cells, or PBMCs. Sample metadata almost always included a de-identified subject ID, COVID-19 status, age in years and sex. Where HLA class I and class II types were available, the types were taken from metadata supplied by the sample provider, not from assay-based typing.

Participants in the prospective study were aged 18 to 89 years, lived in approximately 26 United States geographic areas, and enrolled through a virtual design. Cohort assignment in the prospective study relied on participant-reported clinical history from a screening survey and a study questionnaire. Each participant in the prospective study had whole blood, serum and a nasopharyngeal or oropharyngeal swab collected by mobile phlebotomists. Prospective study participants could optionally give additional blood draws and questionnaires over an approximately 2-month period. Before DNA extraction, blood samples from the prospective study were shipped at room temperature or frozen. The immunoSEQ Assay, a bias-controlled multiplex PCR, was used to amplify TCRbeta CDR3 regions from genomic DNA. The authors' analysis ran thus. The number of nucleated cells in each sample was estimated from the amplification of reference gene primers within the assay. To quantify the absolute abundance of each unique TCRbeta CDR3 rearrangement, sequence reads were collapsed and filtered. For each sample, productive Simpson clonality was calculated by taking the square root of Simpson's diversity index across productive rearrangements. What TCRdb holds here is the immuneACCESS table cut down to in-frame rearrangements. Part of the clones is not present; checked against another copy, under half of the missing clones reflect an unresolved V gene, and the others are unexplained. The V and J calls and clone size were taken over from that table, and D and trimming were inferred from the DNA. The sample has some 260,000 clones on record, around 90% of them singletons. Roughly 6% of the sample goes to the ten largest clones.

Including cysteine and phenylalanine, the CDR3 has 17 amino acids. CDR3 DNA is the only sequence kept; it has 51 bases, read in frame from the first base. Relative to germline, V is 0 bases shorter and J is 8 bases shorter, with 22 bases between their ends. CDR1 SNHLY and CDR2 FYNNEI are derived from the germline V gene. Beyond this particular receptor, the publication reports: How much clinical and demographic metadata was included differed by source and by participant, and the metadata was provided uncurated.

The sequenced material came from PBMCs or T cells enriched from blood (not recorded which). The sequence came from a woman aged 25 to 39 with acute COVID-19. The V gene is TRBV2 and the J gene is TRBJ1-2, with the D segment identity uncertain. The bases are TGTGCCAGCAGTGAAGCACCAAGCGGCCGGGTTGCGAGGGGCTACACCTTC. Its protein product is CASSEAPSGRVARGYTF.